This T cell receptor beta chain was sequenced in a study of shared clonotypes between healthy human individuals. On the study more broadly: The donor group consisted of two women and a few men, aged 18 to 49.

This CDR3 has 17 amino acids. Trimming cost V 4 bases and J 0 bases; bases outside gene matches: 5. Germline CDR1 SGDLS, CDR2 YYNGEE. Measured with immunoSEQ multiplex PCR; TCRdb has only the in-frame clones, and not every one. Of about 1.4 million clones in the sample, about 96% were seen once. Sequencing was carried out using naive CD4+ T cells sorted from blood. Described subset: CD45RA+ positively selected. The source is a man younger than 40 in good health. The genes are TRBV9 and TRBJ2-6, with 9 bases fitting TRBD1. The CDR3 coding sequence is TGTGCCAGCAGCCCGGGACAGGGTATCTCTGGGGCCAACGTCCTGACTTTC. Its translation is CASSPGQGISGANVLTF.